This T cell receptor beta chain was sequenced for a study of T cell changes during pregnancy in multiple sclerosis. Clones were sequenced by immunoSEQ multiplex PCR, and TCRdb holds only the in-frame ones, with some missing. The table includes about 59,000 clones, 93% detected once. The starting material was CD8+ T cells from peripheral blood mononuclear cells, obtained in the third trimester of pregnancy. The sequence came from a female donor with multiple sclerosis, enrolled in a pregnancy study.

This CDR3 reads CASPWELLPYEQYF. Here the CDR3 DNA reads TGCGCCAGTCCCTGGGAGCTCCTTCCCTACGAGCAGTACTTC. This chain uses TRBV23-1 with TRBJ2-7, with D perhaps TRBD2 (5 bases). TRBV23-1 is given ORF status, its function remaining uncertain. Trimming took off 9 bases at V and 2 bases at J, with 17 bases between the two ends. This CDR3 spans 14 amino acids.